These T cell receptor beta chains were read from a single sample in a study of PD-L1 blockade in urothelial cancer. Sequencing used immunoSEQ multiplex PCR; TCRdb keeps in-frame clones, though not all of them. The data contain roughly 130,000 clones, less than 85% of them singletons. The starting material was PBMCs, obtained around atezolizumab (anti-PD-L1) treatment. The receptors originated from a man aged 50 to 59 with urothelial cancer. CDR3s include the opening cysteine and the closing phenylalanine or tryptophan. Each record gives: D gene, clone size, J gene, V gene, CDR3 DNA, CDR3 protein. A D gene is named only where the DNA matches it firmly. Clone size is stated in some rows and not others, as once, few, many or a class when expanded.

TRBD2	.	TRBJ2-1	TRBV10-1	TGCGCCAGCAGTGCAGCGACTAGCGCTGTAGAGCAGTTCTTC	CASSAATSAVEQFF
.	.	TRBJ2-1	TRBV5-4	TGTGCCAGCAGCGTGGTAGCGGAGAGCTCCTACAATGAGCAGTTCTTC	CASSVVAESSYNEQFF
.	.	TRBJ2-3	TRBV30	TGTGCCTTCCGTGCCGGATCCGGTCAGGGTACGCAGTATTTT	CAFRAGSGQGTQYF
.	.	TRBJ1-1	TRBV9	TGTGCCAGCAGCGTAGCTATGGTTACTGAAGCTTTCTTT	CASSVAMVTEAFF
TRBD2	.	TRBJ2-6	TRBV19	TGTGCCAGTAGCGCGGGAGTACGATTTGGGGCCAACGTCCTGACTTTC	CASSAGVRFGANVLTF
.	.	TRBJ2-4	TRBV18	TGTGCCAGCTCACCGCTGCCTAGCGTGACCAAAAACATTCAGTACTTC	CASSPLPSVTKNIQYF
.	.	TRBJ1-1	TRBV9	TGTGCCAGCAGCGCAACAGGGTCAGGGAACACTGAAGCTTTCTTT	CASSATGSGNTEAFF
.	.	TRBJ2-5	TRBV18	TGTGCCAGCTCACCACCATCACTAGGGAGGGAGACCCAGTACTTC	CASSPPSLGRETQYF
.	.	TRBJ1-1	TRBV21-1	TGTGCCAGCAGCAAAGGTGCAGCTGAAGCTTTCTTT	CASSKGAAEAFF
TRBD2	.	TRBJ2-7	TRBV2	TGTGCCAGCAGAGAGGCTAGCGGGAGGTACGAGCAGTACTTC	CASREASGRYEQYF
.	.	TRBJ1-1	TRBV15	TGTGCCACCAGCGGAGGGACAATGAACACTGAAGCTTTCTTT	CATSGGTMNTEAFF
.	.	TRBJ2-1	TRBV4-1	TGCGCCAGCAGCCGAAAGGTGGCAGCGGCCGAGCAGTTCTTC	CASSRKVAAAEQFF
TRBD1	.	TRBJ2-1	TRBV6-6	TGTGCCAGCAGGACCGGGACAGATTACAATGAGCAGTTCTTC	CASRTGTDYNEQFF
.	few	TRBJ1-1	TRBV6-1	TGTGCCAGCAGTGAGGACAGCTTCACTGAAGCTTTCTTT	CASSEDSFTEAFF
.	.	TRBJ1-5	TRBV19	TGTGCCAGTAGTATGCAGACATATAGCAATCAGCCCCAGCATTTT	CASSMQTYSNQPQHF
TRBD1	many	TRBJ2-4	TRBV10-3	TGTGCCATCAGTGACTCCGGGACAGGGTTAACAATGGGCAAAAACATTCAGTACTTC	CAISDSGTGLTMGKNIQYF
TRBD2	.	TRBJ2-1	TRBV5-4	TGTGCCAGCACTACCTCGGGGGGGAACGGGTACAATGAGCAGTTCTTC	CASTTSGGNGYNEQFF
TRBD2	.	TRBJ2-5	TRBV4-1	TGCGCCAGCAGCCACCTGGGACTAGCGGGAGGCTTTCCCGGGGAGACCCAGTACTTC	CASSHLGLAGGFPGETQYF
TRBD1	many	TRBJ1-6	TRBV4-2	TGTGCCAGCAGCCAGCTCCCCGGGACAGGGAATTCACCCCTCCACTTT	CASSQLPGTGNSPLHF
.	.	TRBJ2-2	TRBV30	TGTGCCTGGAGGGCGGGAACCGGGGAGCTGTTTTTT	CAWRAGTGELFF
.	.	TRBJ1-1	TRBV4-2	TGTGCCAGCAGCCAAGATCTGGGTGGGGGCAGTGGGGAGGGGTACACTGAAGCTTTCTTT	CASSQDLGGGSGEGYTEAFF
.	.	TRBJ2-3	TRBV7-9	TGTGCCAGCAGCCGCGAGTATGCGCAGTATTTT	CASSREYAQYF
TRBD2	few	TRBJ2-3	TRBV14	TGTGCCAGCAGCCAAATCGGCGGGAGAACAGATACGCAGTATTTT	CASSQIGGRTDTQYF
.	.	TRBJ2-4	TRBV5-1	TGCGCCAGCAGCTCGACCTACAGGGAGTCCTTGATAAGCTTAGCCAAAAACATTCAGTACTTC	CASSSTYRESLISLAKNIQYF
TRBD2	once	TRBJ2-1	TRBV6-5	TGTGCCAGCATTGGGACTAGCGGGAAATACAATGAGCAGTTCTTC	CASIGTSGKYNEQFF
.	.	TRBJ1-2	TRBV18	TGTGCCAGCTCACCACCGAGTTTAGAATATGGCTACACCTTC	CASSPPSLEYGYTF
TRBD2	few	TRBJ2-1	TRBV11-2	TGTGCCAGCAGCTTAGTACGGGAGCGGGGCAATGAGCAGTTCTTC	CASSLVRERGNEQFF
.	.	TRBJ2-7	TRBV11-2	TGTGCCAGCGGGAGTCTGCTATACGAGCAGTACTTC	CASGSLLYEQYF
TRBD1	.	TRBJ1-1	TRBV28	TGTGCCAGCAGTTTATTGGGACAGGGAAACACTGAAGCTTTCTTT	CASSLLGQGNTEAFF
.	.	TRBJ1-1	TRBV19	TGTGCCAGTAAAGACAGCGATAACACTGAAGCTTTCTTT	CASKDSDNTEAFF
.	.	TRBJ1-2	TRBV6-6	TGTGCCAGTACAACTAGCCCCTATGGCTACACCTTC	CASTTSPYGYTF
TRBD2	.	TRBJ2-2	TRBV27	TGTGCCAGCAGTTCCGGGACTAGGGGGACCGGGGAGCTGTTTTTT	CASSSGTRGTGELFF
TRBD1	.	TRBJ1-6	TRBV19	TGTGCCAGTAGTAGGGGACAGGGAGGAGGGTCACCCCTCCACTTT	CASSRGQGGGSPLHF
.	once	TRBJ1-1	TRBV28	TGTGCCAGCAGTTTATCTTTTAGGGGTATTGAAGCTTTCTTT	CASSLSFRGIEAFF
TRBD1	once	TRBJ1-2	TRBV5-8	TGTGCCAGCACTACTCAGGGGGCGCGCAGTGGCTACACCTTC	CASTTQGARSGYTF
.	.	TRBJ1-4	TRBV27	TGTGCCAGCAGTCTTTCACAGGGTCATGAAAAACTGTTTTTT	CASSLSQGHEKLFF
TRBD1	.	TRBJ1-2	TRBV7-9	TGTGCCAGCAGCTCAGGACAGGGTCCCACCTTC	CASSSGQGPTF
TRBD2	.	TRBJ2-3	TRBV9	TGTGCCAGCAGCCCCGGGGTAGCGGGAACCCCCACGCAGTATTTT	CASSPGVAGTPTQYF
.	.	TRBJ1-4	TRBV7-9	TGTGCCAGCAGCGCCCCTGGAGGGCCGAGACTGTTTTTT	CASSAPGGPRLFF
TRBD1	.	TRBJ1-5	TRBV6-6	TGTGCCAGCATTCTAGGACAGGGGGGTTTCCATCAGCCCCAGCATTTT	CASILGQGGFHQPQHF
.	.	TRBJ1-2	TRBV2	TGTGCCAGCAGTGAAGGGAGGGGAGCTAACTATGGCTACACCTTC	CASSEGRGANYGYTF
.	few	TRBJ1-5	TRBV28	TGTGCCAGCAGTTTCCCGCAGCCCCAGCATTTT	CASSFPQPQHF
.	.	TRBJ1-1	TRBV30	TGTGCCTGGAGTCAGGGGAACACTGAAGCTTTCTTT	CAWSQGNTEAFF
TRBD2	.	TRBJ2-3	TRBV5-4	TGTGCCAGCAGCCCCGGGACTAGCGGCACAGATACGCAGTATTTT	CASSPGTSGTDTQYF
TRBD1	many	TRBJ2-1	TRBV27	TGTGCCAGCAGGTCGGCAGGGGGCTTGGAGGAGCAGTTCTTC	CASRSAGGLEEQFF
.	.	TRBJ2-3	TRBV9	TGTGCCAGCAGCGTAGATAGCTGGGCAGATACGCAGTATTTT	CASSVDSWADTQYF
.	.	TRBJ1-5	TRBV28	TGTGCCAGCATCGAGACGGGGAATAATCAGCCCCAGCATTTT	CASIETGNNQPQHF
.	.	TRBJ1-1	TRBV9	TGTGCCAGCAGCACCACACAGGGCGCTGAAGCTTTCTTT	CASSTTQGAEAFF
.	once	TRBJ2-3	TRBV19	TGTGCCAGTAGTACCCCGTCTAGAGATACGCAGTATTTT	CASSTPSRDTQYF
.	.	TRBJ1-2	TRBV25-1	TGTGCCAGCAGTGAATCCACAGGCGGCCTCTATGGCTACACCTTC	CASSESTGGLYGYTF
TRBD2	.	TRBJ2-2	TRBV19	TGTGCCAGTAGTATGGAGACTAGCGGGAGGCCCCACACCGGGGAGCTGTTTTTT	CASSMETSGRPHTGELFF
.	.	TRBJ2-3	TRBV7-8	TGTGCCAGCAGCGGCCGGCTGGCGGAGCGCACAGATACGCAGTATTTT	CASSGRLAERTDTQYF
TRBD1	.	TRBJ2-2	TRBV30	TGTGCCGGGATGGGACAGGGGGTGGTCACCGGGGAGCTGTTTTTT	CAGMGQGVVTGELFF
.	.	TRBJ1-6	TRBV28	TGTGCCAGCAGTGCGACAGTCCCATATAATTCACCCCTCCACTTT	CASSATVPYNSPLHF